The T cell receptor (beta chain) described here comes from a study of blood T cell repertoires in COVID-19. Study in general: COVID-19 samples, acute and convalescent, were from the United States, Italy and Spain. PBMCs, B-cell-depleted T cells, or T cells were the source of the cDNA or gDNA that made up the material.

Original analysis: Reference gene primer amplification in the assay estimated nucleated cell counts. Produced via immunoSEQ multiplex PCR; TCRdb's table is partial and in-frame only. D and trimming come from the DNA, and the V and J calls and clone size come from that table. The sample lists about 38,000 clones; 88% were seen once. The CDR3 sequence is 16 residues long. V was cut by 5 bases and J by 0 bases, with 17 bases left in between. Germline assignment: CDR1 SGHVS and CDR2 FQNEAQ. Specimen: peripheral blood. V is TRBV7-8 and J is TRBJ2-7, with D perhaps TRBD1 (6 bases). The sequence derives from a man aged 70-80 years with active COVID-19. The CDR3 spells CASSRVAQGSSYEQYF. The CDR3 nucleotides read TGTGCCAGCAGCAGGGTGGCCCAGGGGAGCTCCTACGAGCAGTACTTC.